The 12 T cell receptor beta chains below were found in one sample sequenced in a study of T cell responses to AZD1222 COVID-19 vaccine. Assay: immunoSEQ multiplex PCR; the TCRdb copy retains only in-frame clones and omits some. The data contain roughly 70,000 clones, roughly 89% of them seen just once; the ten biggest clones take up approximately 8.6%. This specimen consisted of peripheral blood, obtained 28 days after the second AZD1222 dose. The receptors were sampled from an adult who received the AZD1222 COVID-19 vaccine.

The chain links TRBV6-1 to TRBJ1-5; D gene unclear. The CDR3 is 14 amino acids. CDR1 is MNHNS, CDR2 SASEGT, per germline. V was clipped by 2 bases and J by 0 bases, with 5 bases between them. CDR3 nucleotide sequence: TGTGCCAGCAGTGAATTAAGTAGCAATCAGCCCCAGCATTTT. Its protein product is CASSELSSNQPQHF.

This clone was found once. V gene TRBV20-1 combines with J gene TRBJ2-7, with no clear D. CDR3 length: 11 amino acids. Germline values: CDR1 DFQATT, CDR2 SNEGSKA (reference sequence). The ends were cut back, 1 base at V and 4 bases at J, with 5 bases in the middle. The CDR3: CSARGGYEQYV. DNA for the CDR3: TGCAGTGCTAGAGGGGGATACGAGCAGTACGTC.

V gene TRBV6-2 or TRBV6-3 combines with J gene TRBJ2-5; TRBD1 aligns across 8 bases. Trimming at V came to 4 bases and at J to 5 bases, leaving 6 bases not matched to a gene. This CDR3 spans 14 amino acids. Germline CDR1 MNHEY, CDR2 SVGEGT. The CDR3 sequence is CASSFIRGLETQYF. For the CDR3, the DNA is TGTGCCAGCAGTTTCATCAGGGGGCTGGAGACCCAGTACTTC.

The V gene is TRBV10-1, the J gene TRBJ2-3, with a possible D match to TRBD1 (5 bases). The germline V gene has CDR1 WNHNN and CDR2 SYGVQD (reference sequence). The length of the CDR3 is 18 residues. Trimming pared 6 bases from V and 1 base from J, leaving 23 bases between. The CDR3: CASSPTGPGPPCTDTQYF. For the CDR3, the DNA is TGCGCCAGCAGCCCCACGGGTCCAGGGCCTCCTTGCACAGATACGCAGTATTTT.

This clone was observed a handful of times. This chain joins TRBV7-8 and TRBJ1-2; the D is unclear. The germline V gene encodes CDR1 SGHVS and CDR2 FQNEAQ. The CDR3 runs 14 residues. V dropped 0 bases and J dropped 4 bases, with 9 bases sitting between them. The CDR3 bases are TGTGCCAGCAGCTTAGCAGCAGCGATCTATGGCTACACCTTC. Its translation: CASSLAAAIYGYTF.

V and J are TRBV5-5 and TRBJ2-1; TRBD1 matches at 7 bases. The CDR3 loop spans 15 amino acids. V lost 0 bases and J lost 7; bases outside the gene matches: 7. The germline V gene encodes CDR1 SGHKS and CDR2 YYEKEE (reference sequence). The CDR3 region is CASSLAATGLNEQFF. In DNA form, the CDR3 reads TGTGCCAGCAGCTTGGCCGCGACAGGGTTGAATGAGCAGTTCTTC.

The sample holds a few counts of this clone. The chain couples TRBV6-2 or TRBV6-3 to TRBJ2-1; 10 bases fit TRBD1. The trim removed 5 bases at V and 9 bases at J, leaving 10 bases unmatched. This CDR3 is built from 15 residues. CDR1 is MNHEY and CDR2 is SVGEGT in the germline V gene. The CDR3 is CASSDRDRGRLEQFF. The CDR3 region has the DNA TGTGCCAGCAGTGACCGGGACAGGGGTCGGCTTGAGCAGTTCTTC.

CDR3 protein: CASSLLGQGARELFF. CDR3 sequence (DNA): TGTGCCAGCAGTTTATTGGGACAGGGGGCCAGGGAGCTGTTTTTT. V is TRBV27 and J is TRBJ2-2, with 12 bases fitting TRBD1. Germline V lookup: CDR1 MNHEY, CDR2 SMNVEV (reference sequence). The CDR3 length is 15 residues. With 1 base clipped from V and 9 bases from J, the junction kept 3 bases outside the gene matches.

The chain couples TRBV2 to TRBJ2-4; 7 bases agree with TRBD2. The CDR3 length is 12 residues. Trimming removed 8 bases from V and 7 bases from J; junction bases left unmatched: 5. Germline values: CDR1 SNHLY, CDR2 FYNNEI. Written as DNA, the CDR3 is TGTGCCAGCGGGGGTAGCGGGAACATTCAGTACTTC. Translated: CASGGSGNIQYF.

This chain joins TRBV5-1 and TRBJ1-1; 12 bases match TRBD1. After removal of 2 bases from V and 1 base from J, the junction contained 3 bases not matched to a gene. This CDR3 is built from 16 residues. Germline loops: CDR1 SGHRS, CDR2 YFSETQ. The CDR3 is CASSLVGQGANTEAFF. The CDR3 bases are TGCGCCAGCAGCTTAGTGGGACAGGGGGCGAACACTGAAGCTTTCTTT.

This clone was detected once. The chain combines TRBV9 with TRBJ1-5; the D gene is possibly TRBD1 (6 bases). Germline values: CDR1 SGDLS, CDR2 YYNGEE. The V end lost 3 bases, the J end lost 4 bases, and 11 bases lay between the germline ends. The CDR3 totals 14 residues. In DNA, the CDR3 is TGTGCCAGCAGCGCCACAGGGCGAAATCAGCCCCAGCATTTT. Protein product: CASSATGRNQPQHF.

CDR3 in amino acids: CASSLVRGSSYNEQFF. Here the CDR3 DNA reads TGCGCCAGCAGCTTGGTTCGCGGGAGCTCCTACAATGAGCAGTTCTTC. This chain connects TRBV5-1 to TRBJ2-1, with 7 bases that match TRBD2. This CDR3 spans 16 amino acids. Germline-derived CDR1 and CDR2 are SGHRS and YFSETQ. The V and J ends lost 0 bases and 0 bases, in that order; junction bases with no gene match: 3.